A selection of T cell receptor beta chains follows, all from one sample in a study of shared clonotypes between healthy human individuals. The assay was immunoSEQ multiplex PCR, and TCRdb's table has in-frame clones only and misses some. Of about 550,000 clones detected, around 95% appear once; the ten largest clones hold about 0.11%. Sequencing was performed on naive CD8+ T cells sorted from blood. Source of these receptors: a woman in her twenties or thirties in good health. CDR3s include the opening cysteine and the closing phenylalanine or tryptophan. Each record gives: J gene, V gene, clone size, D gene, CDR3 protein, CDR3 DNA. The D gene is left open where the match is weak. Size is stated for part of the rows, as once, few or many counts, or as a class when the clone is expanded.

j_gene: TRBJ2-5; v_gene: TRBV5-6; abundance: .; d_gene: TRBD2; CDR3aa: CASRGTSMSSQYF; CDR3nt: TGTGCCAGCCGGGGGACTAGCATGTCGTCGCAGTACTTC
j_gene: TRBJ2-1; v_gene: TRBV27; abundance: .; d_gene: .; CDR3aa: CASSLGAGSYNEQFF; CDR3nt: TGTGCCAGCAGTTTAGGGGCAGGGTCATACAATGAGCAGTTCTTC
j_gene: TRBJ2-3; v_gene: TRBV11-2; abundance: .; d_gene: TRBD2; CDR3aa: CASSSSGSRTDTQYF; CDR3nt: TGTGCCAGCAGCTCAAGCGGGAGTCGCACAGATACGCAGTATTTT
j_gene: TRBJ2-7; v_gene: TRBV2; abundance: .; d_gene: TRBD1; CDR3aa: CASSVLLDRNYEQYF; CDR3nt: TGTGCCAGCAGCGTTCTTTTGGACAGGAACTACGAGCAGTACTTC
j_gene: TRBJ1-1; v_gene: TRBV29-1; abundance: .; d_gene: .; CDR3aa: CSALGEGTEAFF; CDR3nt: TGCAGCGCCCTGGGCGAGGGCACCGAAGCTTTCTTT
j_gene: TRBJ2-6; v_gene: TRBV16; abundance: .; d_gene: .; CDR3aa: CASSQFRGQSGANVLTF; CDR3nt: TGTGCCAGCAGCCAATTTCGAGGGCAATCTGGGGCCAACGTCCTGACTTTC
j_gene: TRBJ2-1; v_gene: TRBV5-1; abundance: .; d_gene: TRBD2; CDR3aa: CASSLVATSGYNEQFF; CDR3nt: TGCGCCAGCAGCTTGGTCGCGACTAGCGGTTACAATGAGCAGTTCTTC
j_gene: TRBJ2-3; v_gene: TRBV13; abundance: .; d_gene: .; CDR3aa: CASSLGTSTDTQYF; CDR3nt: TGTGCCAGCAGCTTAGGGACTAGCACAGATACGCAGTATTTT
j_gene: TRBJ1-5; v_gene: TRBV15; abundance: .; d_gene: .; CDR3aa: CATSSGVGGSNQPQHF; CDR3nt: TGTGCCACCAGCAGTGGGGTGGGCGGAAGCAATCAGCCCCAGCATTTT
j_gene: TRBJ2-7; v_gene: TRBV6-1; abundance: .; d_gene: .; CDR3aa: CASSFDIPWDNKQYF; CDR3nt: TGTGCCAGCAGTTTTGACATCCCTTGGGATAACAAGCAGTACTTC
j_gene: TRBJ1-5; v_gene: TRBV30; abundance: .; d_gene: .; CDR3aa: CAWYQARSQPQHF; CDR3nt: TGTGCCTGGTACCAGGCTCGGAGTCAACCCCAGCATTTT
j_gene: TRBJ2-5; v_gene: TRBV28; abundance: .; d_gene: .; CDR3aa: CASSLGTTVQETQYF; CDR3nt: TGTGCCAGCAGTTTAGGAACGACAGTTCAAGAGACCCAGTACTTC
j_gene: TRBJ2-1; v_gene: TRBV5-1; abundance: .; d_gene: .; CDR3aa: CASNGQYPANEQFF; CDR3nt: TGCGCCAGCAACGGACAGTACCCCGCCAATGAGCAGTTCTTC
j_gene: TRBJ2-7; v_gene: TRBV11-2; abundance: few; d_gene: TRBD2; CDR3aa: CASSLASGRTYEQYF; CDR3nt: TGTGCCAGCAGCTTAGCTAGCGGGAGGACCTACGAGCAGTACTTC
j_gene: TRBJ1-4; v_gene: TRBV25-1; abundance: .; d_gene: .; CDR3aa: CASTGGILGEKLFF; CDR3nt: TGTGCCAGCACGGGGGGGATACTTGGTGAAAAACTGTTTTTT
j_gene: TRBJ2-7; v_gene: TRBV29-1; abundance: .; d_gene: .; CDR3aa: CSVAKGSRDEQYF; CDR3nt: TGCAGCGTTGCCAAGGGCTCTCGGGACGAGCAGTACTTC
j_gene: TRBJ2-7; v_gene: TRBV7-9; abundance: .; d_gene: .; CDR3aa: CASSLGDSFYEQYF; CDR3nt: TGTGCCAGCAGCCTAGGGGACTCTTTCTACGAGCAGTACTTC
j_gene: TRBJ2-7; v_gene: TRBV6-5; abundance: .; d_gene: .; CDR3aa: CASSTLKGRPYEQYF; CDR3nt: TGTGCCAGCAGTACCCTTAAAGGGAGACCCTACGAGCAGTACTTC
j_gene: TRBJ2-7; v_gene: TRBV27; abundance: .; d_gene: TRBD2; CDR3aa: CASSPGGGALREQYF; CDR3nt: TGTGCCAGCAGTCCTGGGGGGGGTGCCCTCCGGGAGCAGTACTTC
j_gene: TRBJ1-6; v_gene: TRBV15; abundance: once; d_gene: .; CDR3aa: CATSREDSYNSPLHF; CDR3nt: TGTGCCACCAGCAGGGAGGACAGTTATAATTCACCCCTCCACTTT
j_gene: TRBJ1-3; v_gene: TRBV28; abundance: .; d_gene: .; CDR3aa: CASSATGATGNTIYF; CDR3nt: TGTGCCAGCAGTGCCACGGGGGCCACTGGAAACACCATATATTTT
j_gene: TRBJ1-1; v_gene: TRBV28; abundance: .; d_gene: .; CDR3aa: CASSWTNTEAFF; CDR3nt: TGTGCCAGCAGTTGGACGAACACTGAAGCTTTCTTT
j_gene: TRBJ2-7; v_gene: TRBV5-5; abundance: .; d_gene: .; CDR3aa: CASSLGPSSYEQYF; CDR3nt: TGTGCCAGCAGCCTGGGACCGAGCTCCTACGAGCAGTACTTC
j_gene: TRBJ2-7; v_gene: TRBV28; abundance: .; d_gene: .; CDR3aa: CASSLLGYEQYF; CDR3nt: TGTGCCAGCAGCCTCCTAGGCTACGAGCAGTACTTC
j_gene: TRBJ2-2; v_gene: TRBV25-1; abundance: .; d_gene: .; CDR3aa: CASRSPLGDANTGELFF; CDR3nt: TGTGCCAGCAGGAGCCCCCTCGGTGACGCGAACACCGGGGAGCTGTTTTTT
j_gene: TRBJ1-3; v_gene: TRBV4-1; abundance: .; d_gene: .; CDR3aa: CASSQFGSSGNTIYF; CDR3nt: TGCGCCAGCAGCCAATTCGGAAGCTCTGGAAACACCATATATTTT
j_gene: TRBJ1-1; v_gene: TRBV5-4; abundance: .; d_gene: .; CDR3aa: CASSLDSPGRSAEAFF; CDR3nt: TGTGCCAGCAGCTTGGATTCCCCAGGGAGATCCGCTGAAGCTTTCTTT
j_gene: TRBJ2-1; v_gene: TRBV4-2; abundance: .; d_gene: .; CDR3aa: CASSPSGSSYNEQFF; CDR3nt: TGTGCCAGCAGCCCCTCGGGGAGCTCCTACAATGAGCAGTTCTTC
j_gene: TRBJ2-3; v_gene: TRBV25-1; abundance: .; d_gene: .; CDR3aa: CASSPGGGDTQYF; CDR3nt: TGTGCCAGCAGCCCGGGGGGCGGAGATACGCAGTATTTT
j_gene: TRBJ1-2; v_gene: TRBV6-1; abundance: .; d_gene: .; CDR3aa: CVSSELGAPYGYTF; CDR3nt: TGTGTCAGCAGTGAACTAGGGGCCCCCTATGGCTACACCTTC
j_gene: TRBJ1-5; v_gene: TRBV19; abundance: .; d_gene: .; CDR3aa: CASTGQTSNQPQHF; CDR3nt: TGTGCCAGTACAGGGCAGACAAGCAATCAGCCCCAGCATTTT
j_gene: TRBJ2-7; v_gene: TRBV23-1; abundance: .; d_gene: .; CDR3aa: CPGGRRSEQYF; CDR3nt: TGCCCAGGGGGGAGGCGCTCCGAGCAGTACTTC
j_gene: TRBJ2-2; v_gene: TRBV19; abundance: .; d_gene: TRBD1; CDR3aa: CASRPPPGTGVTGELFF; CDR3nt: TGTGCCAGTAGACCTCCTCCCGGGACAGGGGTCACCGGGGAGCTGTTTTTT
j_gene: TRBJ2-5; v_gene: TRBV29-1; abundance: .; d_gene: .; CDR3aa: CSVEGLQGQETQYF; CDR3nt: TGCAGCGTTGAAGGGCTCCAGGGGCAAGAGACCCAGTACTTC
j_gene: TRBJ1-2; v_gene: TRBV9; abundance: .; d_gene: .; CDR3aa: CASSGAVKESGGYGYTF; CDR3nt: TGTGCCAGCAGCGGGGCCGTTAAGGAAAGCGGGGGCTATGGCTACACCTTC